Below are 21 T cell receptor beta chains sequenced from a single sample in a study of cytomegalovirus exposure and HLA in healthy donors. PCR involved 60 Vbeta and 13 Jbeta primers. Profiling relied on immunoSEQ multiplex PCR, and the TCRdb table lists in-frame clones only, not all of them. The sample shows about 110,000 clones, over 60% of them seen only once. The sample comprised PBMCs. Receptor source: a woman between 50 and 59 years old in good health and CMV-seropositive.

The chain carries TRBV2 and TRBJ2-7; a weak D match, TRBD1 (6 bases). Germline CDR1 is SNHLY and CDR2 is FYNNEI. With 2 bases removed from V and 3 bases from J, the gap between germline ends came to 14 bases. The CDR3 loop spans 15 amino acids. For the CDR3, the DNA is TGTGCCAGCAGTGAACCAAGGGGCAGGGGCTACGAGCAGTACTTC. Its translation is CASSEPRGRGYEQYF.

This chain connects TRBV6-6 to TRBJ1-4, with unresolved D. This CDR3 is built from 14 residues. Germline lookup yields CDR1 MNHNY and CDR2 SVGAGI (reference sequence). The germline V and J ends were trimmed by 2 bases and 4 bases, with 8 bases remaining between them. CDR3 bases: TGTGCCAGCAGTTACCCGGGGAATAATGAAAAACTGTTTTTT. Translated, it gives CASSYPGNNEKLFF.

This clone is a singleton in its sample. The chain recombines TRBV4-1 with TRBJ2-1; D possibly corresponds to TRBD1 (5 bases). Trimming shortened V by 5 bases and J by 6 bases, and 14 bases separated the two germline ends. This CDR3 spans 14 amino acids. CDR1 is MGHRA, CDR2 YSYEKL, per germline. CDR3: CASSSPGDSNEQFF. The CDR3 bases are TGCGCCAGCAGCTCCCCTGGAGACAGCAATGAGCAGTTCTTC.

This rearrangement joins TRBV4-2 to TRBJ1-4; possible D gene TRBD1, 6 bases. The CDR3 has 18 residues. V was trimmed by 2 bases and J by 8 bases, leaving 24 bases between them. The germline V gene encodes CDR1 LGHNA and CDR2 YNFKEQ. The CDR3 DNA reads TGTGCCAGCAGCCAACTCTTGGACAGAATTGGGTCCGGGGAAAAACTGTTTTTT. Amino acids: CASSQLLDRIGSGEKLFF.

This clone showed up just once. V usage is TRBV4-3 and J usage is TRBJ1-2, with TRBD1 as a possible D gene (6 bases). Germline CDR1 is LGHNA and CDR2 is YSLEER. V lost 2 bases, J lost 3 bases, and 22 bases lay in between. The CDR3 runs 18 residues. CDR3 residues: CASSQTFKGGAGDYGYTF. In nucleotides, the CDR3 is TGCGCCAGCAGCCAAACTTTCAAGGGAGGGGCAGGGGACTATGGCTACACCTTC.

The rearrangement joins TRBV4-3 to TRBJ1-1; D ambiguous. CDR1 and CDR2 from the germline V gene are LGHNA and YSLEER. Trimming took 0 bases from V and 0 from J, leaving 11 bases between them. The CDR3 loop spans 16 amino acids. Here the CDR3 DNA reads TGCGCCAGCAGCCAAGATCTAGGAGGGTTGAACACTGAAGCTTTCTTT. This encodes CASSQDLGGLNTEAFF.

V gene TRBV6-1 combines with J gene TRBJ1-1; tentatively, D is TRBD1 (5 bases). V was clipped by 7 bases and J by 1 base, with 13 bases between them. The CDR3 totals 14 residues. The germline CDR1 and CDR2 sequences are MNHNS and SASEGT. DNA for the CDR3: TGTGCCAGCATCAACAGGAGATCGAACACTGAAGCTTTCTTT. It encodes CASINRRSNTEAFF.

This chain connects TRBV28 to TRBJ1-1, with D maybe TRBD1 (6 bases). Trimming left V 6 bases short and J 1 base short, with 15 bases between. This CDR3 has 15 amino acids. The germline V gene has CDR1 MDHEN and CDR2 SYDVKM. The CDR3 coding sequence is TGTGCCAGCAGCCTTGGGGGGGCCCCGAACACTGAAGCTTTCTTT. It yields the protein CASSLGGAPNTEAFF. The whole variable domain, remainder taken from reference TRBV28 and TRBJ1-1, is DVKVTQSSRYLVKRTGEKVFLECVQDMDHENMFWYRQDPGLGLRLIYFSYDVKMKEKGDIPEGYSVSREKKERFSLILESASTNQTSMYLCASSLGGAPNTEAFFGQGTRLTVV.

V usage is TRBV2 and J usage is TRBJ1-2; D uncertain. The germline V gene has CDR1 SNHLY and CDR2 FYNNEI. This CDR3 comprises 12 residues. With 6 bases removed from V and 3 bases from J, the gap between germline ends came to 8 bases. CDR3 nucleotides: TGTGCCAGCAGCCCTAGTGACTATGGCTACACCTTC. As protein: CASSPSDYGYTF.

This chain uses TRBV2 with TRBJ1-1, with D possibly matching TRBD1 (6 bases). V was trimmed by 3 bases and J by 10 bases, leaving 21 bases between them. Germline V gene data show CDR1 as SNHLY and CDR2 as FYNNEI. CDR3 length: 15 residues. This CDR3 is CASSDSGGGAVGAFF. CDR3 DNA sequence: TGTGCCAGCAGTGATTCGGGTGGGGGCGCAGTTGGAGCTTTCTTT.

The chain carries TRBV19 and TRBJ1-2; D may be TRBD1 (6 bases). The V end was cut by 6 bases, the J end by 6 bases, with 17 bases between. Germline V lookup: CDR1 LNHDA, CDR2 SQIVND (reference sequence). The length of the CDR3 is 14 residues. The CDR3: CASSATGTSDGYTF. The CDR3 bases are TGTGCCAGTAGCGCCACCGGGACATCAGATGGCTACACCTTC.

J is TRBJ2-2 and V is TRBV14, with D perhaps TRBD2 (5 bases). This CDR3 has 14 amino acids. In germline, CDR1 is SGHDN, CDR2 FVKESK. Trimming cost V 6 bases and J 1 base, with 9 bases left between them. The CDR3 loop reads CASSPGMNTGELFF. CDR3 coding DNA: TGTGCCAGCAGTCCGGGGATGAACACCGGGGAGCTGTTTTTT.

This chain links TRBV7-6 with TRBJ1-2, with D possibly matching TRBD1 (5 bases). Trimming took 0 bases from V and 6 from J, leaving 20 bases between them. The CDR3 has 17 amino acids. Germline-derived CDR1 and CDR2 are SGHVS and FNYEAQ. Written as DNA, the CDR3 is TGTGCCAGCAGCTTAGCGAGGGGAGGGGTAGCCCTTGATGGCTACACCTTC. This encodes CASSLARGGVALDGYTF.

With respect to this clone: Other DNA variants within this sample encode the same CDR3. The rearrangement uses TRBV19 and TRBJ1-1; 8 nucleotides line up with TRBD1. Trimming cost V 7 bases and J 5 bases; bases outside gene matches: 6. CDR1 is LNHDA and CDR2 is SQIVND in the germline V gene (reference sequence). The CDR3 runs to 13 residues. Here the CDR3 reads CASTDRGRTEAFF. The CDR3 DNA sequence: TGTGCCAGTACAGACAGGGGAAGGACTGAAGCTTTCTTT.

The chain carries TRBV2 and TRBJ1-2; D is possibly TRBD1 (6 bases). Deletions cut 7 bases from V and 4 bases from J, with 16 bases between. In germline, CDR1 is SNHLY, CDR2 FYNNEI. This CDR3 comprises 14 residues. The CDR3: CASTFRGSFYGYTF. DNA of the CDR3: TGTGCCAGCACGTTCAGGGGTTCCTTCTATGGCTACACCTTC.

The V gene is TRBV4-2, the J gene TRBJ1-2, with 8 bases fitting TRBD1. This CDR3 is 16 amino acids long. Per germline, CDR1 LGHNA and CDR2 YNFKEQ. Trimming at V came to 3 bases and at J to 1 base, leaving 7 bases not matched to a gene. CDR3 sequence: CASSHGQGLSNYGYTF. In DNA form, the CDR3 reads TGTGCCAGCAGCCACGGACAGGGTTTAAGTAACTATGGCTACACCTTC.

The V call is TRBV6-4, the J call TRBJ2-7; tentatively, D is TRBD2 (6 bases). This CDR3 contains 15 residues. Trimming left V 6 bases short and J 0 bases short, with 15 bases between. Germline V lookup: CDR1 MRHNA, CDR2 SNTAGT. The CDR3 DNA reads TGTGCCAGCAGCTCGGAGGCGGGGACCTCCTACGAGCAGTACTTC. Its translation is CASSSEAGTSYEQYF.

This chain connects TRBV25-1 to TRBJ1-1, with 12 bases lining up with TRBD1. CDR3 length: 15 amino acids. Germline CDR1 MGHDK, CDR2 SYGVNS. With V trimmed by 4 bases and J by 6 bases, 6 bases remained unmatched. CDR3 region: CASSGIGTGGAEAFF. As DNA, the CDR3 is TGTGCCAGCAGTGGGATAGGGACAGGGGGCGCTGAAGCTTTCTTT.

This sequence joins TRBV28 and TRBJ1-6, with a tentative D call TRBD1 (5 bases). The CDR3 is 20 residues long. With 2 bases removed from V and 10 bases from J, the gap between germline ends came to 30 bases. Germline V CDR1 and CDR2: MDHEN, SYDVKM. Here the CDR3 reads CASSLTGSATDFPLSSPLHF. Here the CDR3 DNA reads TGTGCCAGCAGTTTAACAGGCTCGGCGACAGACTTCCCCCTGAGCTCACCCCTCCACTTT.

The rearrangement links TRBV30 to TRBJ2-2; no reliable D call. This CDR3 has 13 residues. V was cut by 5 bases and J by 6 bases, with 13 bases left in between. CDR1 GTSNPN and CDR2 SVGIG come from the germline V gene (reference sequence). The CDR3 nucleotides read TGTGCCTGGGTGCCCGCTAGATCCGGGGAGCTGTTTTTT. It codes for CAWVPARSGELFF.

The chain recombines TRBV5-1 with TRBJ1-2; 8 bases agree with TRBD1. Looked up from germline, CDR1 is SGHRS and CDR2 is YFSETQ. V lost 2 bases and J lost 5; bases outside the gene matches: 5. CDR3 length: 14 amino acids. CDR3 sequence reads: CASSFGQGGYGYTF. CDR3 DNA: TGCGCCAGCAGCTTCGGACAGGGAGGTTATGGCTACACCTTC. Together with reference TRBV5-1 and TRBJ1-2, the CDR3 gives the full variable domain: KAGVTQTPRYLIKTRGQQVTLSCSPISGHRSVSWYQQTPGQGLQFLFEYFSETQRNKGNFPGRFSGRQFSNSRSEMNVSTLELGDSALYLCASSFGQGGYGYTFGSGTRLTVV.